This T cell receptor beta chain is drawn from a study of identical twins. A template switching step contributed a universal primer site, while unique molecular identifiers were present in the cDNA. TCRdb redid the calling of the 5' RACE reads with MiXCR, one entry per CDR3 protein. The profile shows about 530,000 distinct CDR3 sequences, around 24% of them singletons. All donors comprised healthy Caucasians. Germline V lookup: CDR1 MDHEN, CDR2 SYDVKM. Deletions cut 3 bases from V and 1 base from J, with 5 bases between. The CDR3 is 13 residues long. Study results and limitations: The degree of excess twin sharing was weaker in beta out-of-frame sequences. Abundant cord blood beta clonotypes carried fewer insertions; memory repertoires showed none.

This clonotype was detected only a few times. The antigen remains unidentified. The same sample was also studied in work on yellow fever vaccine responses in identical twins.

The chain links TRBV28 to TRBJ2-3; D is undetermined. The material sequenced was CD4+ T cells sorted from blood. This receptor was taken from a woman between 18 and 30 years old in good health. CDR3 sequence: CASSFTGTDTQYF. In DNA form, the CDR3 reads TGTGCCAGCAGTTTTACAGGCACAGATACGCAGTATTTT.